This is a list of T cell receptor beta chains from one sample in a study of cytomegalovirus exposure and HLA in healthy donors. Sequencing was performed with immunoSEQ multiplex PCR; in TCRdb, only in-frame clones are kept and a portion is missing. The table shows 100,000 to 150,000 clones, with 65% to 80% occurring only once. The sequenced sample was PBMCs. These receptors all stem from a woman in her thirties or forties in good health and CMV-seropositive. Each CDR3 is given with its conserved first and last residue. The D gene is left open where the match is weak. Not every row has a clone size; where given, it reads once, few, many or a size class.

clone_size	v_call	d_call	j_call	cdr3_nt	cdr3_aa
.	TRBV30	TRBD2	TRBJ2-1	TGTGCCTGCGGGACTAGCGGGAGGTGGGATGAGCAGTTCTTC	CACGTSGRWDEQFF
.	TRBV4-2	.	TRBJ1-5	TGTGCCAGCAGCCAAACTAATCAGCCCCAGCATTTT	CASSQTNQPQHF
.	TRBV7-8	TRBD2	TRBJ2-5	TGTGCCAGCAGCTTAGGCCTAGCGGGAGCAGAGACCCAGTACTTC	CASSLGLAGAETQYF
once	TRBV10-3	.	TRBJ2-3	TGTGCCATCAGTGAGTCCTTAACAGGAGGCACAGATACGCAGTATTTT	CAISESLTGGTDTQYF
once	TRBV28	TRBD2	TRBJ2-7	TGTGCCAGCAGTCCGTTAGCGGGAATCGACGAGCAGTACTTC	CASSPLAGIDEQYF
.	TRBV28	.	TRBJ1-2	TGTGCCAGCAGTTTGGGCAGGGCGTCATATGGCTACACCTTC	CASSLGRASYGYTF
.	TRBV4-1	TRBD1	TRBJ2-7	TGCGTCAGCAGCCAAGATCGTGGGACAGGGGTATACGAGCAGTACTTC	CVSSQDRGTGVYEQYF
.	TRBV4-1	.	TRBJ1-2	TGCGCCAGCAGCCAATCCCAGATGAACTATGGCTACACCTTC	CASSQSQMNYGYTF
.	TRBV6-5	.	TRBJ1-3	TGTGCCAGCAGTAACAGGGACTCTGGAAACACCATATATTTT	CASSNRDSGNTIYF
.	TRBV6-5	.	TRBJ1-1	TGTGCCAGCAGCTGGGGGGGACTCACTGAAGCTTTCTTT	CASSWGGLTEAFF
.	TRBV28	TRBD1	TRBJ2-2	TGTGCCAGCAGGACGGGGGACAGGACGAACACCGGGGAGCTGTTTTTT	CASRTGDRTNTGELFF
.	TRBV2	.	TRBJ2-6	TGTGCCAGCAGTGAAACTCCCCACTCTGGGGCCAACGTCCTGACTTTC	CASSETPHSGANVLTF
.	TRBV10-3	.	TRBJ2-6	TGTGCCATCAGTGAAGAGGGATTTAGCTCTGGGGCCAACGTCCTGACTTTC	CAISEEGFSSGANVLTF
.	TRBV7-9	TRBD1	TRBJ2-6	TGTGCCACCGTCCAGGGGGCTGGGGCCAACGTCCTGACTTTC	CATVQGAGANVLTF
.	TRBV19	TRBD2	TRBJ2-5	TGTGCCAGTAGTCCTTGGACTAGCGGGAAACAAGAGACCCAGTACTTC	CASSPWTSGKQETQYF
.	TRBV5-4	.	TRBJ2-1	TGTGCCAGCAGCTTAGGGGGACCCCAAGGGAATGAGCAGTTCTTC	CASSLGGPQGNEQFF
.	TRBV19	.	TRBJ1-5	TGTGCCAGTAACACAGGGAGGGATCAGCCCCAGCATTTT	CASNTGRDQPQHF